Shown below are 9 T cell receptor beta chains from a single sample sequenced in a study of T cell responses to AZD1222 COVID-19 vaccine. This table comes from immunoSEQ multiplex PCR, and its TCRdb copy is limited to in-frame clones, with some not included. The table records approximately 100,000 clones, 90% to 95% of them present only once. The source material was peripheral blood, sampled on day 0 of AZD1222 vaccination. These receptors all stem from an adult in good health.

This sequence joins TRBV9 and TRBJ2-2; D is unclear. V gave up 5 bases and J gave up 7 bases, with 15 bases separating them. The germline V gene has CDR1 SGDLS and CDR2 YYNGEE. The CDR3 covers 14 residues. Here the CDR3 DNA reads TGTGCCAGCAGAAAACAGAGTTTAAACGGGGAGCTGTTTTTT. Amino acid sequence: CASRKQSLNGELFF.

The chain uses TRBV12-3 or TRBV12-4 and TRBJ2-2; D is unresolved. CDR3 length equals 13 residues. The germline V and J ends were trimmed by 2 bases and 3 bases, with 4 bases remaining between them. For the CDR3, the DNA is TGTGCCAGCAGTTTACAGTACACCGGGGAGCTGTTTTTT. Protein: CASSLQYTGELFF.

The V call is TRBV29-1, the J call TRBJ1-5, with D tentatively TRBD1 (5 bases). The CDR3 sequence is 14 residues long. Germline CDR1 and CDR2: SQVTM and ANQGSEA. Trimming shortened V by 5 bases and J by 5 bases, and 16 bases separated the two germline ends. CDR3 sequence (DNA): TGCAGCGTTTCGCCAACGGGGGGGGATCAGCCCCAGCATTTT. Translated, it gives CSVSPTGGDQPQHF.

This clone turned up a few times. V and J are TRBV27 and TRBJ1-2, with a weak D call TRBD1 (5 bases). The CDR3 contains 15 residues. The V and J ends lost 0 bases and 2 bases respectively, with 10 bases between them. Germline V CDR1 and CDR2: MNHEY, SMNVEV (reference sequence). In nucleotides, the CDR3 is TGTGCCAGCAGTTTATCAACAGGACCGAACTATGGCTACACCTTC. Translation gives CASSLSTGPNYGYTF.

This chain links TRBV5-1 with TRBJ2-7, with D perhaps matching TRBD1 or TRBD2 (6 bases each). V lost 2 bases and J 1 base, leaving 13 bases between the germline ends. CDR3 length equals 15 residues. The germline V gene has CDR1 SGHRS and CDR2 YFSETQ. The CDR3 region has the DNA TGCGCCAGCAGCTTCTTGGTAGGGGGGTCCTACGAGCAGTACTTC. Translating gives CASSFLVGGSYEQYF.

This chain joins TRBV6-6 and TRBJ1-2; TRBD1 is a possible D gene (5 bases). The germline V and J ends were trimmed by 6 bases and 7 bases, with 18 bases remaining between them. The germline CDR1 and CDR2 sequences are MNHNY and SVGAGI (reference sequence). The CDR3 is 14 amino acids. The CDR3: CASSYQTLGAGYTF. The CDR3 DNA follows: TGTGCCAGCAGCTATCAAACCTTAGGGGCTGGCTACACCTTC.

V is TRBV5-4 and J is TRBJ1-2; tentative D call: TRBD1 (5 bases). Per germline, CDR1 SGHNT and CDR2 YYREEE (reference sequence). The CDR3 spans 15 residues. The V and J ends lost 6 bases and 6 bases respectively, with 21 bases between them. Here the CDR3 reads CASTYKDWGNDGYTF. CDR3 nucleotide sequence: TGTGCCAGCACCTACAAGGACTGGGGGAATGATGGCTACACCTTC.

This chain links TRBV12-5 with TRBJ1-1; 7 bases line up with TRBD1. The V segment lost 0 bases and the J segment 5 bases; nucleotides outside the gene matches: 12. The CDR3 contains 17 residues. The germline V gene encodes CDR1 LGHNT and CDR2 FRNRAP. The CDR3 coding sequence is TGTGCTAGTGGTTTGGTACGAGCCACCCGGACAGGTACTGAAGCTTTCTTT. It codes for CASGLVRATRTGTEAFF.

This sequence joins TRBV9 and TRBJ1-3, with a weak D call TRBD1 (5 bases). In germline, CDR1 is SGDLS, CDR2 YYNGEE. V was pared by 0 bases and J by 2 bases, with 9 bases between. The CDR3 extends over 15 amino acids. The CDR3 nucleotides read TGTGCCAGCAGCGTAGGTAGGACACCTGGAAACACCATATATTTT. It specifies CASSVGRTPGNTIYF.